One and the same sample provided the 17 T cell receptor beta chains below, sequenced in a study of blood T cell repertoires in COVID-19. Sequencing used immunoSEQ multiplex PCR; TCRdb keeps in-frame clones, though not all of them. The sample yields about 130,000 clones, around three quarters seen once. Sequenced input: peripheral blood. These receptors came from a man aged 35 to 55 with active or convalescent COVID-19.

CDR3 amino acids: CASSSHHFTGDTGELFF. The CDR3 region has the DNA TGTGCCAGCAGCTCCCACCATTTTACAGGGGACACCGGGGAGCTGTTTTTT. The genes are TRBV7-6 and TRBJ2-2; 7 bases are shared with TRBD1. CDR1 and CDR2 (germline): SGHVS, FNYEAQ. The CDR3 extends over 17 amino acids. J lost 3 bases, V lost 4 bases, and 11 bases had no gene match.

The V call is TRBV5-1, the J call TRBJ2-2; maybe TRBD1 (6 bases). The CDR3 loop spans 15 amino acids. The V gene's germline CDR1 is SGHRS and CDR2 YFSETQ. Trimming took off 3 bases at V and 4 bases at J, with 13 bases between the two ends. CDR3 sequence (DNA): TGCGCCAGCAGCTCTCGGCAGGGGAGCACCGGGGAGCTGTTTTTT. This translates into CASSSRQGSTGELFF.

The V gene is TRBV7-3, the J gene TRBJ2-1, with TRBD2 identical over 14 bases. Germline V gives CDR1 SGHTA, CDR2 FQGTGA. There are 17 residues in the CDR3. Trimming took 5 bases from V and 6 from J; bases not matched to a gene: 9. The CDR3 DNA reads TGTGCCAGCAGCCCCTCAAGACTAGCGGGAGGGTCCAATGAGCAGTTCTTC. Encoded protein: CASSPSRLAGGSNEQFF.

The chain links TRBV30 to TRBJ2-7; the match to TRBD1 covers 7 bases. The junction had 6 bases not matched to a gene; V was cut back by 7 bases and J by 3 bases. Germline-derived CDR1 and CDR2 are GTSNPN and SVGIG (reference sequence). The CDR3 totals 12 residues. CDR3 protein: CALQGTDYEQYF. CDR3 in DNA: TGTGCCTTACAGGGGACGGACTACGAGCAGTACTTC.

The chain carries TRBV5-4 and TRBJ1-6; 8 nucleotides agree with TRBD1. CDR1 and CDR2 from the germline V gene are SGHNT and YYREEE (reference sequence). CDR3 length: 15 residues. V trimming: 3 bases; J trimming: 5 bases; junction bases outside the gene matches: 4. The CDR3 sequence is CASSWGTGNNSPLHF. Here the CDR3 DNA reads TGTGCCAGCAGCTGGGGGACAGGCAATAATTCACCCCTCCACTTT. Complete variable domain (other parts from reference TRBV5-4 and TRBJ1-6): ETGVTQSPTHLIKTRGQQVTLRCSSQSGHNTVSWYQQALGQGPQFIFQYYREEENGRGNFPPRFSGLQFPNYSSELNVNALELDDSALYLCASSWGTGNNSPLHFGNGTRLTVT.

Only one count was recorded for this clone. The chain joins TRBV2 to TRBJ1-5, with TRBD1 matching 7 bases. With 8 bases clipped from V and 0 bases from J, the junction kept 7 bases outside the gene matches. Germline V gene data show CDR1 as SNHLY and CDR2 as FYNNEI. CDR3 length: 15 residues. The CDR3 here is CASGGQIYSNQPQHF. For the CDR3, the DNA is TGTGCCAGCGGGGGACAGATCTATAGCAATCAGCCCCAGCATTTT.

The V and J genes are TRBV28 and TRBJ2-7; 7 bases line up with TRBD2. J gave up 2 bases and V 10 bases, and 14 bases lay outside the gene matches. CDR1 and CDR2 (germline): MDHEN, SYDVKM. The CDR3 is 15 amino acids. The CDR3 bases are TGTGCCACCCTGGTCGGGGGGAAGGGGACCTACGAGCAGTACTTC. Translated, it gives CATLVGGKGTYEQYF.

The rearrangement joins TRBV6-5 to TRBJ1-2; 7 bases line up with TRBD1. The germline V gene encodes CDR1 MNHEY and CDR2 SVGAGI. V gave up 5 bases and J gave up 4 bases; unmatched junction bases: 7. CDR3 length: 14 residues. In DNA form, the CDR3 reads TGTGCCAGCAGTCCTACAGGGGTCGCCTATGGCTACACCTTC. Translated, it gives CASSPTGVAYGYTF.

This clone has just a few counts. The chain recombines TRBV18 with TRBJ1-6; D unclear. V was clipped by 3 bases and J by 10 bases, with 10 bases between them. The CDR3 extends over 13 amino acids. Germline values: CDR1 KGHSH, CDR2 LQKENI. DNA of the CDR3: TGTGCCAGCTCACCGCGGGATCGCTCACCCCTCCACTTT. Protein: CASSPRDRSPLHF.

The CDR3 DNA follows: TGTGCCAGCAGTTTCTACAGGGTCCGGGGGGGAGAGACCCAGTACTTC. As protein: CASSFYRVRGGETQYF. V and J are TRBV6-2 or TRBV6-3 and TRBJ2-5; TRBD2 matches at 8 bases. J was trimmed by 4 bases and V by 4 bases; bases with no gene match: 11. The germline gives CDR1 MNHEY, CDR2 SVGEGT. The CDR3 is 16 residues long.

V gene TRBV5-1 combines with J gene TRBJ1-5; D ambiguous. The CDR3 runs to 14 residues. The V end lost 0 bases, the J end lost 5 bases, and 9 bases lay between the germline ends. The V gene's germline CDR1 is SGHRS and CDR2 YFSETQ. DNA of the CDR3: TGCGCCAGCAGCTTGGATACAGCAGATCAGCCCCAGCATTTT. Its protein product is CASSLDTADQPQHF.

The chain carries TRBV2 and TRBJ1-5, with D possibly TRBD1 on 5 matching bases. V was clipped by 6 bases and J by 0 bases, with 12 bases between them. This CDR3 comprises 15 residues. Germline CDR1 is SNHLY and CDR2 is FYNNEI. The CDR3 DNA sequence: TGTGCCAGCAGATTCTCGGACACTAGCAATCAGCCCCAGCATTTT. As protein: CASRFSDTSNQPQHF.

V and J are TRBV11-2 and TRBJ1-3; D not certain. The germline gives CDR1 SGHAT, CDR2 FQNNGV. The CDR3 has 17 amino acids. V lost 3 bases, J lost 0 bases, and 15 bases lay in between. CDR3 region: CASSFVMEARSGNTIYF. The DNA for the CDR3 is TGTGCCAGCAGCTTTGTGATGGAGGCCCGCTCTGGAAACACCATATATTTT.

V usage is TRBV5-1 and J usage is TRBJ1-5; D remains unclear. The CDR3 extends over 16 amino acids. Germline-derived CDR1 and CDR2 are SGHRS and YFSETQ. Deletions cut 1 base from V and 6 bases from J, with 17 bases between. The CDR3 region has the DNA TGCGCCAGCAGCTTGCACCCGGGCCAAGGAGGTCAGCCCCAGCATTTT. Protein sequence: CASSLHPGQGGQPQHF.

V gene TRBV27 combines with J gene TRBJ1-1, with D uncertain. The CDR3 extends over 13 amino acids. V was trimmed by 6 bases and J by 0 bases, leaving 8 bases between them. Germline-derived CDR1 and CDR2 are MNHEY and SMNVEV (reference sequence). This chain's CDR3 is CASSSTMNTEAFF. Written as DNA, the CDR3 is TGTGCCAGCAGCTCGACAATGAACACTGAAGCTTTCTTT.

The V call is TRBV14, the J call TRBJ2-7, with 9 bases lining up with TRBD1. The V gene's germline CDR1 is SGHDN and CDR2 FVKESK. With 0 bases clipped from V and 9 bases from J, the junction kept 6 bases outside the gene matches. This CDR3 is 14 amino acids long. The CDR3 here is CASSQDLGTGRQYF. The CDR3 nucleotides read TGTGCCAGCAGCCAAGATCTTGGGACAGGGAGGCAGTACTTC.

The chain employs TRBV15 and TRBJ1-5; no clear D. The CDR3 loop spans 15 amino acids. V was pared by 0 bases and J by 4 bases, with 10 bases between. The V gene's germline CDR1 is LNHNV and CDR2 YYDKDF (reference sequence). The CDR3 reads CATSRDGRGNQPQHF. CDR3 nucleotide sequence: TGTGCCACCAGCAGAGATGGCCGGGGAAATCAGCCCCAGCATTTT.